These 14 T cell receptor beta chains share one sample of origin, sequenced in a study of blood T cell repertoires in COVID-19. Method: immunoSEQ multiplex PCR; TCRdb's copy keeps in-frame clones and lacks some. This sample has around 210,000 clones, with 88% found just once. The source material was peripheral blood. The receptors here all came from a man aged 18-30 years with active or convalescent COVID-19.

In nucleotides, the CDR3 is TGTGCCAGCAGCGTGGGACAGGGAAGTTATGGCTACACCTTC. Encoded protein: CASSVGQGSYGYTF. This sequence joins TRBV14 and TRBJ1-2, with TRBD1 matching 9 bases. The J segment lost 5 bases and the V segment lost 5 bases, leaving 6 bases of the junction unmatched. The CDR3 length is 14 residues. CDR1 and CDR2 (germline): SGHDN, FVKESK.

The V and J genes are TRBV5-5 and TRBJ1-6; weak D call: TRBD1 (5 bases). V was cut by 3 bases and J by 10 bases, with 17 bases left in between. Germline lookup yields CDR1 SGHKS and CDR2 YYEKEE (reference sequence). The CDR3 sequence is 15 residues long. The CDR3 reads CASSSSGVEGSPLHF. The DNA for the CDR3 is TGTGCCAGCAGCTCATCGGGGGTGGAGGGCTCACCCCTCCACTTT. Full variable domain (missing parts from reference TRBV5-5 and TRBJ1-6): DAGVTQSPTHLIKTRGQQVTLRCSPISGHKSVSWYQQVLGQGPQFIFQYYEKEERGRGNFPDRFSARQFPNYSSELNVNALLLGDSALYLCASSSSGVEGSPLHFGNGTRLTVT.

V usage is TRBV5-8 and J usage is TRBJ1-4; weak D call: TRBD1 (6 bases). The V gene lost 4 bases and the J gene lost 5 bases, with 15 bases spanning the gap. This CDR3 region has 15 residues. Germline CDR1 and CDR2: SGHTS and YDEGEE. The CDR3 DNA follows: TGTGCCAGCAGCCCCCGCGGGGGCCACAATGAAAAACTGTTTTTT. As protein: CASSPRGGHNEKLFF.

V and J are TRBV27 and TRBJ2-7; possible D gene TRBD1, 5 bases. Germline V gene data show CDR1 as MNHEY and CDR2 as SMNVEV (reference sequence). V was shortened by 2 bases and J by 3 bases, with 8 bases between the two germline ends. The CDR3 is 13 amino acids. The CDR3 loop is CASSLRQGYEQYF. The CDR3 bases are TGTGCCAGCAGTTTAAGGCAGGGCTACGAGCAGTACTTC.

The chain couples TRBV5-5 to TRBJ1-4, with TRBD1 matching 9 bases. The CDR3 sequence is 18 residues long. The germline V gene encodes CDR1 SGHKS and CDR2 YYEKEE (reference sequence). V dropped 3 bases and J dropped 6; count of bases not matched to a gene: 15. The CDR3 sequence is CASSSEEGTWTGDEKLFF. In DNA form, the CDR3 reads TGTGCCAGCAGCTCGGAGGAGGGGACCTGGACAGGGGATGAAAAACTGTTTTTT.

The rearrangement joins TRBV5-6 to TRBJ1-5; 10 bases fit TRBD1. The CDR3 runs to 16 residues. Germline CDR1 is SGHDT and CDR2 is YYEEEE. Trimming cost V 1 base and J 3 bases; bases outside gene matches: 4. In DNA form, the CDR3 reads TGTGCCAGCAGCTTGTCGGGGACAGGGGTCAATCAGCCCCAGCATTTT. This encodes CASSLSGTGVNQPQHF.

The CDR3 protein is CASGLDYDEQYF. The CDR3 DNA reads TGTGCTAGTGGCCTAGACTATGACGAGCAGTACTTC. The chain carries TRBV12-5 and TRBJ2-7; D may be TRBD2 (5 bases). The CDR3 spans 12 residues. V lost 6 bases and J 5 bases, leaving 11 bases between the germline ends. CDR1 is LGHNT, CDR2 FRNRAP, per germline.

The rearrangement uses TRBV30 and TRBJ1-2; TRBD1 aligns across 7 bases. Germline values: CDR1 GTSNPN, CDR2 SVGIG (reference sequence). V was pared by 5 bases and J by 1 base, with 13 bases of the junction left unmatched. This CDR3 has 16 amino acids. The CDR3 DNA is TGTGCCTGGGCCGGGGCCGGGACAGCAGTTAACTATGGCTACACCTTC. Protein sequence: CAWAGAGTAVNYGYTF.

The CDR3 sequence is CASGPRNTEAFF. The DNA of the CDR3 is TGTGCCTCGGGACCGCGGAACACTGAAGCTTTCTTT. This chain joins TRBV30 and TRBJ1-1, with D possibly TRBD1 on 5 matching bases. The V and J ends lost 7 bases and 1 base respectively, with 10 bases between them. The CDR3 spans 12 residues. Germline V gene sequence: CDR1 GTSNPN, CDR2 SVGIG (reference sequence).

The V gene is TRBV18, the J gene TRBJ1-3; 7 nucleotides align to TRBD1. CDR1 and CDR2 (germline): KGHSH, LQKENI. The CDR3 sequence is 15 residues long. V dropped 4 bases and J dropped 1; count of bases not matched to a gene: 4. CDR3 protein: CASSRDSASGNTIYF. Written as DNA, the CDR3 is TGTGCCAGCTCACGGGACAGCGCTTCTGGAAACACCATATATTTT.

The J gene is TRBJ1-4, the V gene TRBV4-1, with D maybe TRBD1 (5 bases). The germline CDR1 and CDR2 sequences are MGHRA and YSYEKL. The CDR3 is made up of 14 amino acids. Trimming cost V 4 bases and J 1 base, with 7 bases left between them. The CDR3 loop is CASSLGGTNEKLFF. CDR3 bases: TGCGCCAGCAGCCTGGGGGGAACTAATGAAAAACTGTTTTTT.

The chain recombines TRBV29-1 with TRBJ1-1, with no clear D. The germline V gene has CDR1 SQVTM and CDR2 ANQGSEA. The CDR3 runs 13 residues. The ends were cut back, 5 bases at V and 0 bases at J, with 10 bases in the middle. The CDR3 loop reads CSVFELLNTEAFF. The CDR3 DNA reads TGCAGCGTTTTTGAACTCTTGAACACTGAAGCTTTCTTT.

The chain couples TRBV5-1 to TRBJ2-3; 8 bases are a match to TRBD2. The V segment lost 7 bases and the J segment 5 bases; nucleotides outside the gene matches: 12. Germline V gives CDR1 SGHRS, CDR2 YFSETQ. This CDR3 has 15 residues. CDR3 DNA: TGCGCCAGCGACCCCGGGAGGGGTGGAGGAGATACGCAGTATTTT. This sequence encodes CASDPGRGGGDTQYF. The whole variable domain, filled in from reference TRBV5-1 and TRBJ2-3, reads KAGVTQTPRYLIKTRGQQVTLSCSPISGHRSVSWYQQTPGQGLQFLFEYFSETQRNKGNFPGRFSGRQFSNSRSEMNVSTLELGDSALYLCASDPGRGGGDTQYFGPGTRLTVL.

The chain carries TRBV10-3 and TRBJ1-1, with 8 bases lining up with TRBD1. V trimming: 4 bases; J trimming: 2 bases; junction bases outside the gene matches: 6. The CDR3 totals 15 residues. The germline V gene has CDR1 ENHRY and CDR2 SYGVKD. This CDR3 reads CAISADRGGNTEAFF. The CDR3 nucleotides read TGTGCCATCAGTGCTGACAGGGGAGGTAACACTGAAGCTTTCTTT.